A single sample gave rise to the 26 T cell receptor beta chains below, sequenced in a study of blood T cells in healthy people across ages. Combining a sample-barcoded 5' primer with a J-beta primer mix, a second PCR ran for 7 to 11 cycles. MiXCR was run by TCRdb on the 5' RACE reads, yielding one entry per CDR3 protein. The data show hundreds of thousands of distinct CDR3 sequences, more than 25% seen once. Sequencing was carried out using blood. Receptors originate from a woman older than 75 in good health.

This clonotype was counted ten times or more. CDR3 loop: CASRTQGLYEQYF. The CDR3, as DNA: TGTGCCAGCAGGACTCAGGGGCTCTACGAGCAGTACTTC. The chain carries TRBV11-2 and TRBJ2-7; D is possibly TRBD1 (6 bases). CDR1 and CDR2 from the germline V gene are SGHAT and FQNNGV. This CDR3 region has 13 residues. Trimming cost V 6 bases and J 3 bases, with 12 bases left between them.

The rearrangement uses TRBV7-2 and TRBJ1-2; 8 nucleotides match TRBD1. The V and J ends lost 5 bases and 6 bases, in that order; junction bases with no gene match: 8. Germline lookup yields CDR1 SGHTA and CDR2 FQGNSA. The CDR3 runs to 14 residues. The DNA for the CDR3 is TGTGCCAGCAGCCTACCCAGGGGGCAACATGGCTACACCTTC. Amino acids: CASSLPRGQHGYTF.

The chain recombines TRBV3-1 with TRBJ1-1; perhaps TRBD1 as D (5 bases). CDR1 is LGHDT and CDR2 is YNNKEL in the germline V gene (reference sequence). V dropped 6 bases and J dropped 8 bases, with 10 bases sitting between them. The CDR3 contains 11 residues. The CDR3 sequence is CASSGSGEAFF. CDR3 bases: TGTGCCAGCAGTGGATCAGGGGAAGCTTTCTTT.

The chain recombines TRBV7-2 with TRBJ1-2; maybe TRBD1 (5 bases). The germline gives CDR1 SGHTA, CDR2 FQGNSA. Trimming shortened V by 5 bases and J by 2 bases, and 9 bases separated the two germline ends. The CDR3 runs to 13 residues. DNA of the CDR3: TGTGCCAGCAGCACCCGGGACAACTATGGCTACACCTTC. Translation gives CASSTRDNYGYTF.

This clonotype appeared a single time. The V and J genes are TRBV27 and TRBJ1-6; TRBD1 is a possible D gene (5 bases). Trimming removed 7 bases at V and 7 bases at J, with 20 bases between. The CDR3 runs to 16 residues. Germline V CDR1 and CDR2: MNHEY, SMNVEV (reference sequence). The DNA of the CDR3 is TGTGCCAGCAAATCAACCTCGGGGACGGTCAATTCACCCCTCCACTTT. Translating it yields CASKSTSGTVNSPLHF.

This chain joins TRBV2 and TRBJ2-1; a possible D gene is TRBD2 (5 bases). The assigned J gene may be wrong: the sequence end matches TRBJ2-7 better. Germline CDR1 and CDR2: SNHLY and FYNNEI. This CDR3 region has 15 residues. In DNA, the CDR3 is TGTGCCAGCATTGGTGGCATGGGGAGCCCCTACGAGCAGTACTTC. The encoded protein is CASIGGMGSPYEQYF.

This rearrangement joins TRBV6-1 to TRBJ2-7; D is unclear. The germline V and J ends were trimmed by 6 bases and 7 bases, with 19 bases remaining between them. Germline V CDR1 and CDR2: MNHNS, SASEGT. This CDR3 has 14 residues. The CDR3 spells CASRDALPPFEQYF. DNA of the CDR3: TGTGCCAGCAGGGACGCCCTCCCTCCCTTTGAGCAGTACTTC.

This clonotype came up a few times. The rearrangement uses TRBV6-2 or TRBV6-3 and TRBJ2-4; possible D gene TRBD1, 6 bases. This CDR3 has 14 amino acids. From germline, CDR1 is MNHEY and CDR2 SVGEGT. V was cut by 5 bases and J by 15 bases, with 23 bases left in between. The CDR3, as DNA: TGTGCCAGCAGTCGGGACAACACTCGTGGCGTTCGGTACTTC. Amino acids: CASSRDNTRGVRYF.

This clonotype was found many times. The chain recombines TRBV6-6 with TRBJ2-3; 8 bases match TRBD2. The J segment lost 1 base and the V segment lost 3 bases, leaving 6 bases of the junction unmatched. The CDR3 runs to 16 residues. Germline V gene data show CDR1 as MNHNY and CDR2 as SVGAGI (reference sequence). CDR3 amino acids: CASSYKSGGRTDTQYF. DNA for the CDR3: TGTGCCAGCAGTTATAAGAGCGGGGGACGCACAGATACGCAGTATTTT.

This clonotype was counted many times. This sequence joins TRBV6-5 and TRBJ2-5, with TRBD1 as a possible D gene (6 bases). Germline CDR1 MNHEY, CDR2 SVGAGI. The V end lost 6 bases, the J end lost 2 bases, and 19 bases lay between the germline ends. CDR3 size: 16 residues. CDR3 nucleotides: TGTGCCAGCAGCCCAATAGACAGGACGGAACAAGAGACCCAGTACTTC. It encodes CASSPIDRTEQETQYF.

In this sample, this clonotype turned up many times. This chain connects TRBV20-1 to TRBJ1-2; D is perhaps TRBD1 (5 bases). V was shortened by 2 bases and J by 8 bases, with 12 bases between the two germline ends. The CDR3 is 12 amino acids. The germline CDR1 and CDR2 sequences are DFQATT and SNEGSKA (reference sequence). CDR3 coding DNA: TGCAGTGCTAGAACAGGCGCGGAGGGCTACACCTTC. It translates to CSARTGAEGYTF.

This clonotype was recorded at least ten times. The chain is built from TRBV25-1 and TRBJ2-1, with no clear D. Germline assignment: CDR1 MGHDK and CDR2 SYGVNS. V was pared by 6 bases and J by 5 bases, with 20 bases between. The CDR3 length is 16 residues. The CDR3 sequence is CASSRADWGFNNEQFF. The CDR3 bases are TGTGCCAGCAGCCGCGCCGATTGGGGTTTCAACAATGAGCAGTTCTTC.

This chain links TRBV28 with TRBJ2-3, with D perhaps TRBD1 (6 bases). V lost 10 bases, J lost 6 bases, and 17 bases lay in between. Germline-derived CDR1 and CDR2 are MDHEN and SYDVKM. CDR3 length: 13 amino acids. CDR3 protein: CAITGSNNDTQYF. CDR3 in DNA: TGTGCCATTACAGGGAGTAATAACGATACGCAGTATTTT.

This clonotype was seen once. With a much larger clone just one base away, this may be a read error. The V call is TRBV20-1, the J call TRBJ2-5, with 8 bases aligning to TRBD2. J gave up 11 bases and V 1 base, and 18 bases lay outside the gene matches. CDR1 DFQATT and CDR2 SNEGSKA come from the germline V gene (reference sequence). The CDR3 extends over 16 amino acids. The DNA of the CDR3 is TGCAGTGCTAGAGCCGGCGGGGGGTCCCTCTACAATGAGCAGTACTTC. Its translation is CSARAGGGSLYNEQYF.

The rearrangement uses TRBV6-2 or TRBV6-3 and TRBJ1-2, with a weak D call TRBD1 (5 bases). This CDR3 is 12 amino acids long. Germline values: CDR1 MNHEY, CDR2 SVGEGT. For the CDR3, the DNA is TGTGCTCGGCGGGACTCAAACTATGGCTACACCTTC. Its translation: CARRDSNYGYTF.

This clonotype was found many times. The gene calls are TRBV21-1 and TRBJ2-7. TRBV21-1 is noted as a pseudogene. The CDR3 contains 15 residues. The CDR3 is CASSKVATVMYEQYF. The CDR3 DNA reads as TGTGCCAGCAGCAAAGTGGCCACCGTAATGTACGAGCAGTACTTC.

This clonotype was seen a handful of times. The V gene is TRBV7-2, the J gene TRBJ1-2; the D is unclear. Trimming shortened V by 7 bases and J by 4 bases, and 10 bases separated the two germline ends. The CDR3 loop spans 12 amino acids. The germline CDR1 and CDR2 sequences are SGHTA and FQGNSA. CDR3 DNA sequence: TGTGCCAGCACCGCCCAGTTCTATGGCTACACCTTC. Translation gives CASTAQFYGYTF.

The chain uses TRBV7-9 and TRBJ1-4; 7 nucleotides line up with TRBD1. V shed 4 bases, J shed 5 bases, and the junction held 10 bases outside the gene matches. The CDR3 totals 16 residues. Germline CDR1 is SEHNR and CDR2 is FQNEAQ (reference sequence). The CDR3 loop reads CASSSRLQGTNEKLFF. The CDR3 region has the DNA TGTGCCAGCAGCTCACGCCTACAGGGGACGAATGAAAAACTGTTTTTT. The full variable domain, its missing parts supplied by reference TRBV7-9 and TRBJ1-4, is DTGVSQNPRHKITKRGQNVTFRCDPISEHNRLYWYRQTLGQGPEFLTYFQNEAQLEKSRLLSDRFSAERPKGSFSTLEIQRTEQGDSAMYLCASSSRLQGTNEKLFFGSGTQLSVL.

This clonotype was detected only a few times. A read error may be the cause here, since a much bigger clone is one base away. V and J are TRBV7-9 and TRBJ1-2; no clear D gene. CDR3 length: 15 amino acids. Trimming left V 0 bases short and J 6 bases short, with 14 bases between. Looked up from germline, CDR1 is SEHNR and CDR2 is FQNEAQ (reference sequence). The CDR3 DNA reads as TGTGCCAGCAGCTTAGCGTCGGCGGGAGAAAATGGCTACACCTTC. Encoded protein: CASSLASAGENGYTF.

In its sample, this clonotype was seen a few times. This chain uses TRBV18 with TRBJ1-2; the match to TRBD1 covers 8 bases. Per the germline V gene, CDR1 is KGHSH and CDR2 is LQKENI. With V trimmed by 3 bases and J by 0 bases, 3 bases remained unmatched. This CDR3 comprises 15 residues. In DNA, the CDR3 is TGTGCCAGCTCACCGGGACAGGATCCTAACTATGGCTACACCTTC. Translating gives CASSPGQDPNYGYTF.

The rearrangement joins TRBV19 to TRBJ1-2; D is possibly TRBD1 (5 bases). The CDR3 consists of 13 residues. The germline V gene encodes CDR1 LNHDA and CDR2 SQIVND (reference sequence). The V end was cut by 3 bases, the J end by 7 bases, with 12 bases between. Here the CDR3 DNA reads TGTGCCAGTAGTATCCCAGGGTTGTCTGGCTACACCTTC. This sequence encodes CASSIPGLSGYTF.

The chain carries TRBV5-1 and TRBJ2-6, with a weak D call TRBD2 (6 bases). Looked up from germline, CDR1 is SGHRS and CDR2 is YFSETQ. The CDR3 contains 16 residues. V was pared by 5 bases and J by 2 bases, with 14 bases between. CDR3: CASRLQEGTGANVLTF. In nucleotides, the CDR3 is TGCGCCAGCAGATTACAGGAGGGCACTGGGGCCAACGTCCTGACTTTC.

The sample holds many counts of this clonotype. The chain joins TRBV5-1 to TRBJ1-2, with a possible D match to TRBD1 (6 bases). The germline CDR1 and CDR2 sequences are SGHRS and YFSETQ. CDR3 length equals 14 residues. V gave up 0 bases and J gave up 6 bases, with 12 bases separating them. The CDR3 nucleotides are TGCGCCAGCAGCTTGGAGGGGGACATCGATGGCTACACCTTC. Translation: CASSLEGDIDGYTF. The variable domain in full, completed from reference TRBV5-1 and TRBJ1-2, reads KAGVTQTPRYLIKTRGQQVTLSCSPISGHRSVSWYQQTPGQGLQFLFEYFSETQRNKGNFPGRFSGRQFSNSRSEMNVSTLELGDSALYLCASSLEGDIDGYTFGSGTRLTVV.

V is TRBV25-1 and J is TRBJ2-5; possibly TRBD1 or TRBD2 for D (5 bases each). Germline CDR1 MGHDK, CDR2 SYGVNS. Trimming took off 3 bases at V and 2 bases at J, with 10 bases between the two ends. The CDR3 sequence is 14 residues long. Here the CDR3 reads CASSDGAHQETQYF. The CDR3 nucleotides are TGTGCCAGCAGTGACGGGGCGCATCAAGAGACCCAGTACTTC.

About this clonotype: A read error may be the cause here, since a much bigger clone is one base away. V is TRBV3-1 and J is TRBJ2-1; D might be TRBD2 (6 bases). The CDR3 covers 13 residues. Germline V gene lookup returns CDR1 LGHDT and CDR2 YNNKEL (reference sequence). The CDR3 DNA sequence: TGTGCCAGCACTCGGGGGTCCTACAATGGGCAGTTCTTC. It yields the protein CASTRGSYNGQFF.

This clonotype has a handful of counts. V gene TRBV6-2 or TRBV6-3 combines with J gene TRBJ1-6, with D perhaps TRBD1 (6 bases). V shed 6 bases and J shed 7 bases, with 13 bases lying between them. The CDR3 extends over 14 amino acids. CDR1 is MNHEY, CDR2 SVGEGT, per germline. CDR3 in amino acids: CASSPGDQNSPLHF. In DNA form, the CDR3 reads TGTGCCAGCAGCCCAGGGGACCAGAATTCACCCCTCCACTTT.